These 13 T cell receptor beta chains were all obtained from the same sample, sequenced in a study of blood T cell repertoires in COVID-19. Only in-frame clones appear in the TCRdb table, and some are missing; sequencing was by immunoSEQ multiplex PCR. The sample includes under 150,000 clones, over 65% seen only once; the top ten take around 4.8%. Sequencing was carried out using peripheral blood. The receptors derive from a woman at least 80 years old with active or convalescent COVID-19.

This chain connects TRBV15 to TRBJ2-7; the match to TRBD2 covers 9 bases. The CDR3 extends over 16 amino acids. Unmatched junction bases numbered 7, after V lost 1 base and J lost 3 bases. Germline CDR1 LNHNV, CDR2 YYDKDF (reference sequence). The CDR3 reads CATSRGPLAGSYEQYF. The CDR3 DNA sequence: TGTGCCACCAGCAGAGGTCCCCTAGCGGGGAGCTACGAGCAGTACTTC.

The rearrangement links TRBV11-2 to TRBJ1-1; unclear D gene. Trimming shortened V by 5 bases and J by 6 bases, and 13 bases separated the two germline ends. The CDR3 covers 13 residues. Germline CDR1 is SGHAT and CDR2 is FQNNGV. The CDR3 bases are TGTGCCAGCAGCAACAACCGTGGAGCTGAAGCTTTCTTT. Translating gives CASSNNRGAEAFF.

This chain connects TRBV6-5 to TRBJ1-2; TRBD1 is a possible D gene (6 bases). Per germline, CDR1 MNHEY and CDR2 SVGAGI. Trimming stripped 6 bases from V and 4 bases from J, with 12 bases between. The CDR3 totals 13 residues. The CDR3 nucleotides are TGTGCCAGCAGGGTACAGGGTAGCTATGGCTACACCTTC. Residues: CASRVQGSYGYTF.

The V gene is TRBV6-2 or TRBV6-3, the J gene TRBJ1-2; D is possibly TRBD1 (5 bases). V lost 3 bases and J 2 bases, leaving 13 bases between the germline ends. Looked up from germline, CDR1 is MNHEY and CDR2 is SVGEGT. This CDR3 is built from 15 residues. Here the CDR3 reads CASSYRAGPNYGYTF. DNA of the CDR3: TGTGCCAGCAGTTATAGAGCAGGGCCCAACTATGGCTACACCTTC.

This chain joins TRBV15 and TRBJ1-1; TRBD1 matches 8 bases. The V gene's germline CDR1 is LNHNV and CDR2 YYDKDF (reference sequence). The trim removed 6 bases at V and 4 bases at J, leaving 13 bases unmatched. This CDR3 region has 16 residues. CDR3 in amino acids: CATSNYGQGIATEAFF. The CDR3, as DNA: TGTGCCACCAGTAACTACGGACAGGGAATCGCCACTGAAGCTTTCTTT. The complete variable domain, with remaining parts taken from reference TRBV15 and TRBJ1-1, reads DAMVIQNPRYQVTQFGKPVTLSCSQTLNHNVMYWYQQKSSQAPKLLFHYYDKDFNNEADTPDNFQSRRPNTSFCFLDIRSPGLGDTAMYLCATSNYGQGIATEAFFGQGTRLTVV.

The V call is TRBV20-1, the J call TRBJ2-7, with 9 bases matching TRBD2. The CDR3 totals 13 residues. CDR1 and CDR2 (germline): DFQATT, SNEGSKA (reference sequence). V lost 3 bases, J lost 5 bases, and 5 bases stayed unmatched. The CDR3 DNA reads TGCAGTGCTAGTCGCGGGGGGGGGCACGAGCAGTACTTC. Its translation is CSASRGGGHEQYF.

The J gene is TRBJ2-7, the V gene TRBV29-1; 8 bases are a match to TRBD1. CDR1 is SQVTM, CDR2 ANQGSEA, per germline. The V gene end was trimmed by 1 base and the J gene end by 4 bases; junction bases not matched to a gene: 6. The CDR3 length is 14 residues. In DNA, the CDR3 is TGCAGCGTTGAAGTGTCAGGGGGCGGGTACGAGCAGTACTTC. Protein product: CSVEVSGGGYEQYF.

The J gene is TRBJ2-5, the V gene TRBV11-2, with D unresolved. Germline V gene sequence: CDR1 SGHAT, CDR2 FQNNGV. V was clipped by 1 base and J by 5 bases, with 11 bases between them. This CDR3 comprises 14 residues. DNA for the CDR3: TGTGCCAGCAGCTTAGCAGGCAGTGTGGAGACCCAGTACTTC. This gives the protein CASSLAGSVETQYF.

The rearrangement uses TRBV6-5 and TRBJ2-3; TRBD2 matches at 13 bases. In germline, CDR1 is MNHEY, CDR2 SVGAGI. J gave up 4 bases and V 7 bases, and 5 bases lay outside the gene matches. This CDR3 has 15 residues. The CDR3 sequence: CASTTSGGAPDTQYF. CDR3 sequence (DNA): TGTGCCAGCACAACTAGCGGGGGGGCCCCAGATACGCAGTATTTT.

The V and J genes are TRBV5-1 and TRBJ2-1, with 14 bases identical to TRBD2. Germline V gene lookup returns CDR1 SGHRS and CDR2 YFSETQ. The CDR3 extends over 16 amino acids. The J segment lost 7 bases and the V segment lost 5 bases, leaving 8 bases of the junction unmatched. The CDR3 region has the DNA TGCGCCAGCAGACGCGGGACTAGCGGGGGCACAAATGAGCAGTTCTTC. It specifies CASRRGTSGGTNEQFF.

J is TRBJ1-6 and V is TRBV11-2; 11 bases are a match to TRBD1. CDR1 SGHAT and CDR2 FQNNGV come from the germline V gene. Trimming cost V 3 bases and J 9 bases; bases outside gene matches: 4. The CDR3 is 15 residues long. The DNA for the CDR3 is TGTGCCAGCAGCTTGTGGACAGGGGGCCTTTCACCCCTCCACTTT. This encodes CASSLWTGGLSPLHF.

This chain links TRBV19 with TRBJ1-2; 10 bases align to TRBD1. J gave up 8 bases and V 4 bases, and 7 bases lay outside the gene matches. Germline CDR1 LNHDA, CDR2 SQIVND (reference sequence). The CDR3 covers 14 residues. CDR3 protein: CASSNPTGGWGYTF. DNA of the CDR3: TGTGCCAGTAGTAACCCGACAGGGGGCTGGGGCTACACCTTC.

The rearrangement links TRBV18 to TRBJ2-3, with 13 bases aligning to TRBD2. From germline, CDR1 is KGHSH and CDR2 LQKENI. Trimming at V came to 3 bases and at J to 1 base, leaving 4 bases not matched to a gene. The CDR3 is made up of 17 amino acids. CDR3 protein: CASSPGLAGVRTDTQYF. The CDR3 bases are TGTGCCAGCTCACCCGGACTAGCGGGGGTTCGCACAGATACGCAGTATTTT. The variable domain in full, completed from reference TRBV18 and TRBJ2-3, reads NAGVMQNPRHLVRRRGQEARLRCSPMKGHSHVYWYRQLPEEGLKFMVYLQKENIIDESGMPKERFSAEFPKEGPSILRIQQVVRGDSAAYFCASSPGLAGVRTDTQYFGPGTRLTVL.